This T cell receptor beta chain was sequenced in a study of PD-1 blockade in classical Hodgkin lymphoma. Whole-study findings and limits: At C4D1, TCR diversity had climbed significantly for CD4+ cells, though not for CD8+ cells. Newly diagnosed patients and complete responders had comparable diversity at baseline.

This clone has more than one count but fewer than ten. Its matching antigen is unknown. With no exception, relapse followed autologous stem cell transplantation in all patients, and brentuximab vedotin exposure varied. The repertoire was sequenced with immunoSEQ multiplex PCR; TCRdb's copy has only in-frame clones and lacks some. The sample lists around 7,500 clones; about 76% were seen once. J was trimmed by 6 bases and V by 1 base; bases with no gene match: 0. The CDR3 is 14 residues long. The germline CDR1 and CDR2 sequences are SGHAT and FQNNGV. The chain is built from TRBV11-2 and TRBJ1-5; 10 nucleotides agree with TRBD1. The sample in question was peripheral blood mononuclear cells (PBMCs), obtained before the second cycle of nivolumab. The sequence came from a human donor with classical Hodgkin lymphoma. DNA for the CDR3: TGTGCCAGCAGCTTAGGACAGGGGGCTCAGCCCCAGCATTTT. Encoded protein: CASSLGQGAQPQHF.